This is a list of T cell receptor beta chains from one sample in a study of technical replicates of blood from several donors. Measured with immunoSEQ multiplex PCR; TCRdb has only the in-frame clones, and not every one. The sample yields roughly 70,000 clones, 93% seen once. Input material: T cells isolated from PBMCs. The source is a human donor in good health. CDR3s include the opening cysteine and the closing phenylalanine or tryptophan. The D gene is left open where the match is weak. The size entry is marked missing in some rows and otherwise reads once, few, many or a size class.

>TRBV6-1|TRBJ1-5|.|.
TGTGCCAGCAGTGAAGGTTCGGGGGGTCAGCCCCAGCATTTT
CASSEGSGGQPQHF
>TRBV29-1|TRBJ1-2|.|.
TGCAGCGGGATTGACAACAACTATGGCTACACCTTC
CSGIDNNYGYTF
>TRBV6-5|TRBJ2-5|once|TRBD1
TGTGCCAGCAGTTACGGCAGGGGGCGAGAGACCCAGTACTTC
CASSYGRGRETQYF
>TRBV4-1|TRBJ1-5|.|.
TGCGCCAGCAGGGAGAGGCTGGGCAATCAGCCCCAGCATTTT
CASRERLGNQPQHF
>TRBV9|TRBJ2-3|.|.
TGTGCCAGCAGCGTAGCTCCGGTCACCACAGATACGCAGTATTTT
CASSVAPVTTDTQYF
>TRBV7-8|TRBJ2-1|.|.
TGTGCCAGCAGCCCCATAGCGGCAAGCTCCTACAATGAGCAGTTCTTC
CASSPIAASSYNEQFF
>TRBV7-9|TRBJ2-5|.|TRBD1
TGTGCCAGCAGCTTAGGACAGGGCGAGGAGACCCAGTACTTC
CASSLGQGEETQYF
>TRBV5-1|TRBJ2-2|.|TRBD1
TGCGCCAGCAGCTGGGCATTACAGGGGACCGGGGAGCTGTTTTTT
CASSWALQGTGELFF
>TRBV19|TRBJ2-7|.|.
TGTGCCAGTCGAGAGTTTGGCTCCTACGAGCAGTACTTC
CASREFGSYEQYF
>TRBV7-7|TRBJ2-5|.|.
TGTGCCAGCGGTGACTATCTAGACACCACCGAGACCCAGTACTTC
CASGDYLDTTETQYF
>TRBV4-2|TRBJ1-5|.|.
TGTGCCAGCAGCCAAGAGGGCCATAGCAATCAGCCCCAGCATTTT
CASSQEGHSNQPQHF
>TRBV5-8|TRBJ1-1|.|TRBD1
TGTGCCAGCAGGTTCATTTACAGGGGAGAAGCTTTCTTT
CASRFIYRGEAFF
>TRBV11-2|TRBJ1-4|.|.
TGTGCCAGCAGCCGAAGGGGGAGGGATGAAAAACTGTTTTTT
CASSRRGRDEKLFF
>TRBV19|TRBJ2-7|.|.
TGTGCCAGTACCTCCACCGCGGGGTCCTACGAGCAGTACTTC
CASTSTAGSYEQYF
>TRBV29-1|TRBJ2-1|.|.
TGCAGCGTTGAAGATATAGGGGTCTCCTACAATGAGCAGTTCTTC
CSVEDIGVSYNEQFF
>TRBV4-2|TRBJ2-7|.|TRBD2
TGTGCCAGCAGCCAATTTATTTCGGGGGGCTACGAGCAGTACTTC
CASSQFISGGYEQYF
>TRBV2|TRBJ1-2|.|.
TGTGCCAGCAGGACAGGAATCTATGGCTACACCTTC
CASRTGIYGYTF
>TRBV7-9|TRBJ2-1|.|.
TGTGCCAGCAGAATGAGCGGACCCACATCCTACAATGAGCAGTTCTTC
CASRMSGPTSYNEQFF
>TRBV7-3|TRBJ2-3|.|TRBD2
TGTGCCAGCAGCTTGACTAGCGGGGATACGCAGTATTTT
CASSLTSGDTQYF
>TRBV6-5|TRBJ2-3|.|TRBD2
TGTGCCAGCAGCGGGACTAGGGGAGATACGCAGTATTTT
CASSGTRGDTQYF
>TRBV5-1|TRBJ1-4|once|TRBD1
TGCGCCAGCAGCTCCGCAGACAGGGGTTCGGGCGAAAAACTGTTTTTT
CASSSADRGSGEKLFF
>TRBV5-4|TRBJ1-2|.|.
TGTGCCAGCAGCTTGAACAGGATCGATGGCTACACCTTC
CASSLNRIDGYTF
>TRBV4-2|TRBJ1-2|.|TRBD1
TGTGCCAGCAGCCAAGACTCGGGCACAGGGGGCCGGGGCTACACCTTC
CASSQDSGTGGRGYTF
>TRBV2|TRBJ2-7|.|TRBD1
TGTGCCAGCAGGGGGGACAGGGGCGACGAGCAGTACTTC
CASRGDRGDEQYF
>TRBV5-6|TRBJ1-2|.|TRBD1
TGTGCCAGCAGCCAATTCTACAGGACAGGGGTCTATGGCTACACCTTC
CASSQFYRTGVYGYTF
>TRBV10-3|TRBJ2-7|.|.
TGTGCCATCCGGAGGGGGCCCAGCACGTTGAGGTGGGACGAGCAGTACTTC
CAIRRGPSTLRWDEQYF
>TRBV6-1|TRBJ2-2|.|.
TGTGCCAGCAGTGCCGGTCCTAACACCGGGGAGCTGTTTTTT
CASSAGPNTGELFF
>TRBV5-8|TRBJ2-2|once|TRBD1
TGTGCCAGCAGCTTGGCGCTTGGGACAGGCCTACCGAACACCGGGGAGCTGTTTTTT
CASSLALGTGLPNTGELFF
>TRBV30|TRBJ1-2|.|TRBD1
TGTGCCTGGAGTGTGACAGGGGGTTACTATGGCTACACCTTC
CAWSVTGGYYGYTF
>TRBV4-1|TRBJ2-1|.|.
TGCGCCAGCGCAGATCGGACTACAAACAATGAGCAGTTCTTC
CASADRTTNNEQFF
>TRBV19|TRBJ1-2|.|.
TGTGCCAGTAGTATGAGAGACTATGGCTACACCTTC
CASSMRDYGYTF
>TRBV30|TRBJ1-2|once|.
TGTGCCTGGAGAATGGGACGGGGACTGATAGGCTACACCTTC
CAWRMGRGLIGYTF
>TRBV27|TRBJ2-7|.|TRBD2
TGTGCCAGCAGTTTAACTACCGGGACTAGCGGGGGACCCTACGAGCAGTACTTC
CASSLTTGTSGGPYEQYF
>TRBV7-9|TRBJ1-2|.|.
TGTGCCAGCAGTTTTGGGAGCTATGGCTACACCTTC
CASSFGSYGYTF
>TRBV27|TRBJ2-1|.|TRBD2
TGTGCCAGCAGCAAAAGCGGGGGGGCCATCTATGAGCAGTTCTTC
CASSKSGGAIYEQFF
>TRBV28|TRBJ2-7|once|TRBD2
TGTGCCAGCAGGACCCTCGGGGGGAGTCTCTACGAGCAGTACTTC
CASRTLGGSLYEQYF
>TRBV7-9|TRBJ2-2|.|.
TGTGCCAGCAGCCCCCCCCTGACCGGGGAGCTGTTTTTT
CASSPPLTGELFF
>TRBV10-3|TRBJ2-1|.|TRBD1
TGTGCCATCAGACACAGGGGGGAAGGAAATTACAATGAGCAGTTCTTC
CAIRHRGEGNYNEQFF
>TRBV5-1|TRBJ1-1|.|TRBD1
TGCGCCAGCAGCTTGGACAGGGGGGTGATCGCTGAAGCTTTCTTT
CASSLDRGVIAEAFF
>TRBV19|TRBJ2-1|.|.
TGTGCCAGTACCGCGCCGGGAGAGGTCAATGAGCAGTTCTTC
CASTAPGEVNEQFF